Below, one TCR beta chain is given with its context. Antigen: not known. This sample was included in a study of CD8 T cells in Susac syndrome. General study points: In its TCR sequencing and HLA analysis, the study acknowledged that the number of individuals was relatively small.

RNA totalling 0.5 to 1 ug underwent reverse transcription with random hexamers. The TCR beta CDR3 was amplified by immunoSEQ multiplex PCR across 54 Vbeta, 13 Jbeta. TCRdb reprocessed the immunoSEQ multiplex PCR reads with MiXCR, giving one entry per CDR3 protein. The sample holds around 70,000 distinct CDR3 sequences, 90% to 95% seen once. Germline-derived CDR1 and CDR2 are MDHEN and SYDVKM. There are 14 residues in the CDR3. V dropped 7 bases and J dropped 1 base, with 12 bases sitting between them. Sequencing of TCR beta was undertaken in CD8+ and CD4+ T cells derived from blood. TEMRA cells were FACS-enriched, with CD8+ and CD4+ T cells isolated negatively.

The chain links TRBV28 to TRBJ2-3; tentatively, D is TRBD1 (6 bases). Specimen: CD8+ T cells from PBMCs. The source of this sequence is a human donor with multiple sclerosis. CDR3 sequence reads: CASTPGHRTDTQYF. CDR3 coding DNA: TGTGCCAGCACGCCGGGACACCGCACAGATACGCAGTATTTT.